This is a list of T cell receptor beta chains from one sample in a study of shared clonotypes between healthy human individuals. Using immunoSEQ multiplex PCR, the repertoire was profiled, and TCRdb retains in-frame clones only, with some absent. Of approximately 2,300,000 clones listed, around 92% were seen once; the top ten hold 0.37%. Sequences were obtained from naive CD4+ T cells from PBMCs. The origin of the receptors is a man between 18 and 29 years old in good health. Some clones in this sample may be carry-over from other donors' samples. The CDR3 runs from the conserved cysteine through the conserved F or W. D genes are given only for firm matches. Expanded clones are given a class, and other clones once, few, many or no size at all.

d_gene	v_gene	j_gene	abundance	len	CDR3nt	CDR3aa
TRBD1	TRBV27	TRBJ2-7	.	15	TGTGCCAGCAGTTTACGCCCGGGACAGGGATACGAGCAGTACTTC	CASSLRPGQGYEQYF
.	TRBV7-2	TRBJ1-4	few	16	TGTGCCAGCAGCTTAGAACCGTCCCCCGTTCTAGTAAAACTGTTTTTT	CASSLEPSPVLVKLFF
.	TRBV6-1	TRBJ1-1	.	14	TGTGCCAGCAGTGAAGGACAGGCCGTCACTGAAGCTTTCTTT	CASSEGQAVTEAFF
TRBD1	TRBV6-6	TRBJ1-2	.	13	TGTGCCAGCAGCCGACAGGGGGCTTATGGCTACACCTTC	CASSRQGAYGYTF
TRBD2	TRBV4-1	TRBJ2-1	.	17	TGCGCCAGCAGCCAAGGACTAGCGGGACTGAATTACAATGAGCAGTTCTTC	CASSQGLAGLNYNEQFF
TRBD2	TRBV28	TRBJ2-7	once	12	TGTGCCAGCAGTTCCGGGACTATCGGGCAGTACTTC	CASSSGTIGQYF
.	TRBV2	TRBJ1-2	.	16	TGTGCCAGCAGGGATGCGGGGCGGCCAAGGGTCGGTGGCTACACCTTC	CASRDAGRPRVGGYTF
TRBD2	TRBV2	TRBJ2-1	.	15	TGTGCCAGCAGTTCAACTAGCGGGAGTAACAATGAGCAGTTCTTC	CASSSTSGSNNEQFF
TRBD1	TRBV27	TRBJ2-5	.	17	TGTGCCAGCAGGCATCTCCCTGGGACAGGGCTAGCGGAGACCCAGTACTTC	CASRHLPGTGLAETQYF
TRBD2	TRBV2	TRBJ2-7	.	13	TGTGCCAGCAGAAGCGGGAGAGTCCACGAGCAGTACTTC	CASRSGRVHEQYF
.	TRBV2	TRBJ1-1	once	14	TGTGCCAGCAGTGATATTGGTCGGGGGCAAGGGGCTTTCTTT	CASSDIGRGQGAFF
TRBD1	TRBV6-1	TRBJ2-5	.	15	TGTGCCAGCAGCACACAGGGGCTAGGAGAGGAGACCCAGTACTTC	CASSTQGLGEETQYF
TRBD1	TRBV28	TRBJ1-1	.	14	TGTGCCAGCAGTTTCACTCAGGGGGATTTGGGTGCTTTCTTT	CASSFTQGDLGAFF
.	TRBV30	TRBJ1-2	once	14	TGTGCCCACCAAATATCGGGACTTTACTATGGCTACACCTTC	CAHQISGLYYGYTF
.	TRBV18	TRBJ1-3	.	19	TGTGCCAGCTCAGCCCTACCCAGATCCCCCGGGAGCTCTGGAAACACCATATATTTT	CASSALPRSPGSSGNTIYF
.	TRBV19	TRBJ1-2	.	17	TGTGCCAGTAGTATCCCGCCCCGCCAGGGTTGGGACTATGGCTACACCTTC	CASSIPPRQGWDYGYTF
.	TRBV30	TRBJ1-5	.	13	TGTGCCTGGAGTGTATTGGGGAATCAGCCCCAGCATTTT	CAWSVLGNQPQHF
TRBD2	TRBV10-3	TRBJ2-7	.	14	TGTGCCATCAGGCCGGGACTAGCGAGTTACGAGCAGTACTTC	CAIRPGLASYEQYF
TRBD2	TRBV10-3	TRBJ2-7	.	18	TGTGCCATCAGTGATTCCGGGACTAGCGGGAGGAATCCCTACGAGCAGTACTTC	CAISDSGTSGRNPYEQYF
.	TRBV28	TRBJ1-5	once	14	TGTGCCAGCAGTCCCTACGGACAAAATCAGCCCCAGCATTTT	CASSPYGQNQPQHF
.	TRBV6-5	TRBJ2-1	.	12	TGTGCCAGTGGGGGCTCCTACAATGAGCAGTTCTTC	CASGGSYNEQFF
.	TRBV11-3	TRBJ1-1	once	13	TGTGCCAGCAGCGAGGGGGGCGCCTCTGAAGCTTTCTTT	CASSEGGASEAFF
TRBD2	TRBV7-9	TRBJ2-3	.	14	TGTGCCAGCAGCTTAGGGCTAGCGGCAGATACGCAGTATTTT	CASSLGLAADTQYF
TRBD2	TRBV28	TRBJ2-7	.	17	TGTGCCAGCACCCAATCCCCCCCTAGCGGGAGGCGGGGAGAGCAGTACTTC	CASTQSPPSGRRGEQYF
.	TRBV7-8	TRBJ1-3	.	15	TGTGCCAGCAGCCCACGGGACCGCTCTGGAAACACCATATATTTT	CASSPRDRSGNTIYF
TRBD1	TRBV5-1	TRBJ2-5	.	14	TGCGCCAGCAGCTCCGGGACAGGGGCAGAGACCCAGTACTTC	CASSSGTGAETQYF
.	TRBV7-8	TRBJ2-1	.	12	TGTGCCAGCAGCGCAGGGGGGTATGAGCAGTTCTTC	CASSAGGYEQFF
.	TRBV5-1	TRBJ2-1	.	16	TGCGCCAGCAGCCCAGACCTGCGACAGAAAAACAATGAGCAGTTCTTC	CASSPDLRQKNNEQFF
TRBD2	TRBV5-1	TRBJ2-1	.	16	TGCGCCAGCAGCTTGAGTTGGCGGGAGGGGTACAATGAGCAGTTCTTC	CASSLSWREGYNEQFF
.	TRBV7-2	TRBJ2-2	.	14	TGTGCCAGCAGCTCGGGACTCAACACCGGGGAGCTGTTTTTT	CASSSGLNTGELFF
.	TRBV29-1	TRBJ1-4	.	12	TGCAGCGTTGGAGCAACTAATGAAAAACTGTTTTTT	CSVGATNEKLFF
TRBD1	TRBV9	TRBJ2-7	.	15	TGTGCCAGCAGCGTAGGGGGACAGGCATCCTACGAGCAGTACTTC	CASSVGGQASYEQYF
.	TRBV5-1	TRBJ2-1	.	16	TGCGCCAGCAGCTTGGCCCAGGGTTCTGGGTACAATGAGCAGTTCTTC	CASSLAQGSGYNEQFF
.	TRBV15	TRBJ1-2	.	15	TGTGCCACCAGCAGAGATGGGGCAGTGTACTATGGCTACACCTTC	CATSRDGAVYYGYTF
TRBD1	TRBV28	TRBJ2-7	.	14	TGTGCCAGCAGCCCCGGGACAGGGATCTACGAGCAGTACTTC	CASSPGTGIYEQYF
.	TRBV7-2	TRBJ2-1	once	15	TGTGCCAGCAGCTTAGTGGCGGACCTTTACAATGAGCAGTTCTTC	CASSLVADLYNEQFF
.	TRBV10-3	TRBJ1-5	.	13	TGTGCCATCAGCCGGGACGGCAATCAGCCCCAGCATTTT	CAISRDGNQPQHF